A single sample gave rise to the 10 T cell receptor beta chains below, sequenced in a study of T cells after yellow fever vaccination. TCRdb passed the 5' RACE reads through MiXCR, listing each CDR3 protein once. The top ten clones hold 0.8% to 1.2% of a sample with a few hundred thousand distinct CDR3 sequences, around 6.7% of them seen once. The specimen was CD4+ T cells sorted from PBMCs, collected on the day of the yellow fever booster vaccination. These receptors were obtained from a young man who received the YFV17D yellow fever vaccine.

This clonotype was seen a few times. The V gene is TRBV6-2 or TRBV6-3, the J gene TRBJ2-7; D gene unclear. In germline, CDR1 is MNHEY, CDR2 SVGEGT. CDR3 length equals 13 residues. The V end was cut by 8 bases, the J end by 2 bases, with 13 bases between. This CDR3 is CASRAPQTYEQYF. The CDR3 coding sequence is TGTGCCAGCCGGGCGCCTCAGACCTACGAGCAGTACTTC.

Only a few counts were recorded for this clonotype. The V call is TRBV7-9, the J call TRBJ2-3; 9 bases line up with TRBD2. CDR3 length equals 15 residues. In germline, CDR1 is SEHNR, CDR2 FQNEAQ (reference sequence). V was clipped by 7 bases and J by 3 bases; unmatched bases: 8. In nucleotides, the CDR3 is TGTGCCAGCACTTTGAGCGGGAGGATTACAGATACGCAGTATTTT. Encoded protein: CASTLSGRITDTQYF.

This clonotype has a count of ten or more. The chain employs TRBV12-3 or TRBV12-4 and TRBJ1-4; no clear D. The ends were cut back, 5 bases at V and 7 bases at J, with 14 bases in the middle. This CDR3 region has 14 residues. The CDR3 region is CASSPTGPSEKLFF. CDR3 DNA sequence: TGTGCCAGCAGTCCGACGGGTCCTTCTGAAAAACTGTTTTTT.

The V and J genes are TRBV18 and TRBJ2-3, with 11 bases aligning to TRBD1. Germline CDR1 is KGHSH and CDR2 is LQKENI. V shed 3 bases and J 9 bases; nucleotides not matched to a gene: 2. The CDR3 contains 13 residues. The CDR3, as DNA: TGTGCCAGCTCACCGAGGGACAGGGGGACGCAGTATTTT. Translated, it gives CASSPRDRGTQYF.

This clonotype has at least ten counts. The chain employs TRBV14 and TRBJ1-4; D is perhaps TRBD1 (5 bases). The CDR3 length is 18 residues. The V end was cut by 4 bases, the J end by 8 bases, with 26 bases between. Germline assignment: CDR1 SGHDN and CDR2 FVKESK. DNA for the CDR3: TGTGCCAGCAGCCCACGAAAGGGACTTCCTTTGTCGGACGAAAAACTGTTTTTT. It translates to CASSPRKGLPLSDEKLFF. The full variable domain, in which reference TRBV14 and TRBJ1-4 provide the parts outside the CDR3, is EAGVTQFPSHSVIEKGQTVTLRCDPISGHDNLYWYRRVMGKEIKFLLHFVKESKQDESGMPNNRFLAERTGGTYSTLKVQPAELEDSGVYFCASSPRKGLPLSDEKLFFGSGTQLSVL.

Only a few counts were recorded for this clonotype. The J gene is TRBJ2-1, the V gene TRBV21-1; TRBD2, the D gene given by the table, was not confirmed from the DNA. TRBV21-1 is tagged as a pseudogene. The CDR3 loop spans 15 amino acids. The CDR3 region is CASSTRAGSYNEQFF. For the CDR3, the DNA is TGTGCCAGCAGCACGAGGGCCGGTTCCTACAATGAGCAGTTCTTC.

This chain uses TRBV5-4 with TRBJ2-7; 7 nucleotides align to TRBD2. The CDR3 runs 15 residues. Trimming at V came to 3 bases and at J to 1 base, leaving 7 bases not matched to a gene. From germline, CDR1 is SGHNT and CDR2 YYREEE (reference sequence). Here the CDR3 reads CASSSGRDGSYEQYF. The CDR3 DNA reads as TGTGCCAGCAGCTCGGGGAGGGACGGGTCCTACGAGCAGTACTTC.

Points on this clonotype: A much more abundant neighbour one base away suggests this may be a read error. The CDR3 sequence is CASSLGVQAETQYF. Written as DNA, the CDR3 is TGTGCCAGCAGTTTAGGGGTCCAGGCGGAGACCCAGTACTTC. V and J are TRBV12-3 or TRBV12-4 and TRBJ2-5, with D uncertain. V lost 1 base and J lost 5, with 11 bases in between. The CDR3 spans 14 residues.

The DNA for the CDR3 is TGTGCCAGCATGGGAGAAAGGGCCCAGTACTTC. Residues: CASMGERAQYF. This chain links TRBV2 with TRBJ2-5, with D possibly being TRBD2 (5 bases). This CDR3 is built from 11 residues. Germline assignment: CDR1 SNHLY and CDR2 FYNNEI. V lost 7 bases, J lost 9 bases, and 12 bases lay in between.

This clonotype was found many times. The V and J genes are TRBV5-1 and TRBJ2-7; a weak D match, TRBD1 (5 bases). The CDR3 has 14 residues. V lost 4 bases and J 5 bases, leaving 16 bases between the germline ends. Germline V gene lookup returns CDR1 SGHRS and CDR2 YFSETQ. The CDR3 is CASSPTEAYNEQYF. DNA for the CDR3: TGCGCCAGCAGCCCGACAGAGGCCTACAACGAGCAGTACTTC.